Presented here are 17 T cell receptor beta chains from one specimen sequenced in a study of CD8+CD57+ T cells in acquired aplastic anemia. Genomic DNA, the template, was used for profiling of the TCR beta VDJ and CDR3. TCRdb reprocessed the reads via MiXCR and lists one record per CDR3 protein. Of about 420,000 distinct CDR3 sequences listed, under 80% are singletons. Sequences were obtained from sorted CD4+, CD8+, or CD8+CD57+ T cells (not recorded which) from PBMCs. These receptors came from a human donor in good health, serving as a control.

Worth noting for this clonotype: This likely comes from a read error, as the CDR3 has no conserved phenylalanine or tryptophan at its end. It is unclear where the CDR3 begins or ends on the DNA, so no DNA is shown, and the CDR3 is as TCRdb lists it. The V call is TRBV2, the J call TRBJ1-6; the table assigns TRBD1, which was not confirmed against the DNA. Germline CDR1 SNHLY, CDR2 FYNNEI. Inclusive of both ends, the CDR3 amounts to 16 amino acids. The CDR3 loop reads CASSFWDTGALFFVSG.

Note on this clonotype: An end of the junction differs from the germline gene, which may be a read error. This chain connects TRBV9 to TRBJ2-7; D is possibly TRBD1 (6 bases). Germline assignment: CDR1 SGDLS and CDR2 YYNGEE. This CDR3 spans 14 amino acids. CDR3 in DNA: TGTGCCAGCACCCCGACTCGGGACACACAAACACAGAACTTC. This codes for CASTPTRDTQTQNF.

About this clonotype: The junction and the germline gene differ at one end; a read error may be behind it. CDR3 sequence reads: CASSTGGNSAQQF. The CDR3 bases are TGTGCCAGCAGCACCGGCGGGAATTCGGCGCAGCAGTTC. The chain links TRBV7-2 to TRBJ2-3; D is possibly TRBD2 (6 bases). The CDR3 is 13 residues long. Germline V gene sequence: CDR1 SGHTA, CDR2 FQGNSA.

The rearrangement links TRBV20-1 to TRBJ2-1; D perhaps matches TRBD2 (5 bases). CDR3 length equals 14 residues. From germline, CDR1 is DFQATT and CDR2 SNEGSKA (reference sequence). V was trimmed by 2 bases and J by 8 bases, leaving 16 bases between them. The CDR3 DNA reads TGCAGTGCTAGAAGAGGGTTTACCTATGATGAGCAGTTCTTC. Encoded protein: CSARRGFTYDEQFF.

This clonotype was seen a handful of times. The V and J genes are TRBV29-1 and TRBJ2-7, with 8 bases aligning to TRBD2. This CDR3 is 13 amino acids long. Germline lookup yields CDR1 SQVTM and CDR2 ANQGSEA. The V and J ends lost 6 bases and 7 bases, in that order; junction bases with no gene match: 11. CDR3 sequence: CSVAQGLGSEQYF. In DNA, the CDR3 is TGCAGCGTCGCTCAGGGACTAGGGAGTGAGCAGTACTTC.

About this clonotype itself: The junction and the germline gene differ at one end; a read error may be behind it. This rearrangement joins TRBV9 to TRBJ1-1; D gene uncertain. CDR1 is SGDLS, CDR2 YYNGEE, per germline. The CDR3 contains 12 residues. The CDR3 sequence is CASSKAYTEDFF. The CDR3, as DNA: TGTGCCAGCAGCAAAGCCTACACGGAAGATTTCTTT.

The chain joins TRBV20-1 to TRBJ1-1; a weak D match, TRBD1 (5 bases). Germline V gene sequence: CDR1 DFQATT, CDR2 SNEGSKA (reference sequence). V was clipped by 6 bases and J by 9 bases, with 20 bases between them. The CDR3 totals 13 residues. CDR3 protein: CSAGDWGTDKAFF. The CDR3 nucleotides are TGCAGTGCGGGGGATTGGGGCACAGATAAAGCTTTCTTT.

In this sample, this clonotype turned up many times. The CDR3 sequence: CASTPSVPDTQYF. For the CDR3, the DNA is TGCGCCAGCACCCCCAGCGTTCCAGATACGCAGTATTTT. This rearrangement joins TRBV5-1 to TRBJ2-3, with D uncertain. Trimming took off 6 bases at V and 4 bases at J, with 12 bases between the two ends. The CDR3 is 13 amino acids. CDR1 SGHRS and CDR2 YFSETQ come from the germline V gene.

This clonotype has a count of ten or more. This chain links TRBV20-1 with TRBJ2-4; 8 nucleotides align to TRBD2. The CDR3 runs to 14 residues. Per germline, CDR1 DFQATT and CDR2 SNEGSKA (reference sequence). V was clipped by 4 bases and J by 7 bases; unmatched bases: 9. The CDR3 DNA is TGCAGTGCTACCGGGGGGGCAACGAAGAACATTCAGTACTTC. It yields the protein CSATGGATKNIQYF.

This clonotype was detected ten times or more. The genes are TRBV6-5 and TRBJ2-5; tentatively, D is TRBD1 (6 bases). V was cut by 6 bases and J by 3 bases, with 14 bases left in between. CDR3 length: 14 amino acids. The V gene's germline CDR1 is MNHEY and CDR2 SVGAGI. Written as DNA, the CDR3 is TGTGCCAGCAGGCGCCGGGACATGGAAGAGACCCAGTACTTC. This encodes CASRRRDMEETQYF.

This clonotype was observed a handful of times. A much larger clone lies a single base off, so this may be a read error. The chain recombines TRBV12-3 or TRBV12-4 with TRBJ1-5; 7 nucleotides line up with TRBD1. Germline trimming cut 6 bases from V and 5 bases from J; bases unmatched to any gene: 10. The CDR3 loop spans 15 amino acids. The CDR3 region is CASSPGTALDQPQHF. For the CDR3, the DNA is TGTGCCAGCAGCCCAGGGACAGCCCTTGATCAGCCCCAGCATTTT.

This chain joins TRBV6-1 and TRBJ2-5; D call uncertain. The V and J ends lost 6 bases and 4 bases respectively, with 12 bases between them. Per germline, CDR1 MNHNS and CDR2 SASEGT. The CDR3 covers 13 residues. The CDR3 reads CASRGPLGETQYF. CDR3 sequence (DNA): TGTGCCAGCAGGGGCCCGCTAGGAGAGACCCAGTACTTC.

This clonotype has a count of ten or more. The J gene is TRBJ2-3, the V gene TRBV13; D is unclear. The CDR3 loop spans 13 amino acids. Germline lookup yields CDR1 PRHDT and CDR2 FYEKMQ (reference sequence). Trimming stripped 7 bases from V and 5 bases from J, with 13 bases between. The CDR3 sequence: CASTTYRGDTQYF. The CDR3 DNA reads as TGTGCCAGCACCACCTACAGAGGAGATACGCAGTATTTT.

The CDR3 sequence is CASSLFSGRTNEKLFF. CDR3 nucleotides: TGTGCCAGCAGCTTGTTTTCAGGACGGACTAATGAAAAACTGTTTTTT. The chain couples TRBV19 to TRBJ1-4; D gene unclear. In germline, CDR1 is LNHDA, CDR2 SQIVND (reference sequence). The CDR3 extends over 16 amino acids. Between the trimmed V and J ends, which lost 9 bases and 2 bases, there was a span of 19 bases.

The V and J genes are TRBV5-4 and TRBJ2-4; D tentatively fits TRBD1 or TRBD2 (6 bases each). Per germline, CDR1 SGHNT and CDR2 YYREEE (reference sequence). The CDR3 contains 14 residues. V gave up 4 bases and J gave up 10 bases, with 18 bases separating them. CDR3 nucleotides: TGTGCCAGCAGCCGACGGGACCGGGGGCGAATTCAGTACTTC. The encoded protein is CASSRRDRGRIQYF.

This clonotype was observed once. Sequence at one end of the junction differs from germline and may be a read error. The gene calls are TRBV5-1 and TRBJ2-7; TRBD1 agrees at 12 bases. This CDR3 is 19 amino acids long. The germline CDR1 and CDR2 sequences are SGHRS and YFSETQ. CDR3 coding DNA: TGCGCGAGCAGCTTGTCGGGACAGGGGGCTCGGGCCATGATCTACGAGCAGTACTTC. Translation gives CASSLSGQGARAMIYEQYF. The entire variable domain, with the rest obtained from reference TRBV5-1 and TRBJ2-7, is as follows: KAGVTQTPRYLIKTRGQQVTLSCSPISGHRSVSWYQQTPGQGLQFLFEYFSETQRNKGNFPGRFSGRQFSNSRSEMNVSTLELGDSALYLCASSLSGQGARAMIYEQYFGPGTRLTVT.

This chain connects TRBV7-4 to TRBJ1-5; D remains unclear. CDR3 length: 12 amino acids. Germline CDR1 reads SGHVT; CDR2 reads SQSDAQ. V was shortened by 6 bases and J by 5 bases, with 8 bases between the two germline ends. The CDR3 DNA is TGTGCCAGCAGACTGCCCGATCAGCCCCAGCATTTT. The encoded protein is CASRLPDQPQHF.